This T cell receptor (beta chain) was retrieved from a study of Ad26.COV2.S vaccination and SARS-CoV-2 variants. About the research overall: The authors gave Ad26.COV2.S intramuscularly, either once or twice 56 days apart.

TCRdb keeps only in-frame clones here, not all; method: immunoSEQ multiplex PCR. The sample contains more than 300,000 clones, 86% of which appear only once. This clone appeared a single time. Its antigen is still unknown. Study observations and caveats: Those who received the vaccine showed greater spike-specific TCR breadth than those given placebo. Post-vaccination spike-specific CD8+ and CD4+ T cell responses reportedly had substantial breadth.

Specified treatment: some 20 received Ad26.COV2.S at low or high dose, single or two shots; roughly five received placebo; per-sample allocation not given. Day 63 after the first injection of vaccine or placebo was the sampling time. V dropped 1 base and J dropped 11 bases, with 13 bases sitting between them. Germline assignment: CDR1 SGHRS and CDR2 YFSETQ. This CDR3 is built from 13 residues. The sample consisted of peripheral blood, taken in a trial of Ad26.COV2.S vaccine versus placebo. The source is a person aged 18-65 years who received the Ad26.COV2.S COVID-19 vaccine or a placebo. The chain uses TRBV5-1 and TRBJ2-1; D is possibly TRBD2 (6 bases). CDR3 sequence reads: CASSLLGTQKQFF. The DNA of the CDR3 is TGCGCCAGCAGCTTGTTAGGGACTCAGAAGCAGTTCTTC.